Listed here are 22 T cell receptor beta chains from one sample, sequenced in a study of T cell responses to AZD1222 COVID-19 vaccine (dated by TCRdb to the early 2020s). In the paper's terms, the time point label means: about 28 days (+/-7) after the second vaccine dose. The library was prepared using the immunoSEQ multiplex PCR assay. The immuneACCESS repertoire file appears here via TCRdb, limited to in-frame rearrangements. These files lack a portion of the clones; in checked studies, under half of the deficit traces to unresolved V genes, and the cause of the others is not known. In all, the sample holds about 120,000 clones, and about 85% of those were seen once. 2.6% of the sample rests with the top ten. The specimen comprised peripheral blood, sampled 28 days after the second AZD1222 dose. Source of these receptors: an adult who received the AZD1222 COVID-19 vaccine.

CDR3 nucleotides: TGTGCCAGCGGCTACACGCTCGACACTGAAGCTTTCTTT. Protein sequence: CASGYTLDTEAFF. The chain is built from TRBV12-3 or TRBV12-4 and TRBJ1-1; D not resolved. The CDR3 is 13 amino acids. Trimming took off 8 bases at V and 3 bases at J, with 13 bases between the two ends.

The chain combines TRBV13 with TRBJ1-1, with D possibly matching TRBD1 (6 bases). The germline V and J ends were trimmed by 5 bases and 4 bases, with 17 bases remaining between them. Germline CDR1 reads PRHDT; CDR2 reads FYEKMQ (reference sequence). This CDR3 has 15 residues. The CDR3 loop is CASSSYRQAPTEAFF. The CDR3, as DNA: TGTGCCAGCAGCAGCTATAGACAGGCGCCCACTGAAGCTTTCTTT.

This rearrangement joins TRBV6-1 to TRBJ1-2, with 9 bases lining up with TRBD1. The CDR3 is 14 amino acids. Germline loops: CDR1 MNHNS, CDR2 SASEGT. Germline trimming cut 2 bases from V and 8 bases from J; bases unmatched to any gene: 6. The CDR3 loop is CASSEPRDRDGYTF. In DNA, the CDR3 is TGTGCCAGCAGTGAACCCCGGGACAGGGACGGCTACACCTTC.

The DNA of the CDR3 is TGCGCCAGCAGCCAAGGAGCCCCGGGACAGGGGGCTTCCTACGAGCAGTACTTC. This codes for CASSQGAPGQGASYEQYF. The V gene is TRBV4-3, the J gene TRBJ2-7, with 12 bases aligning to TRBD1. The J segment lost 1 base and the V segment lost 1 base, leaving 8 bases of the junction unmatched. Germline-derived CDR1 and CDR2 are LGHNA and YSLEER. The CDR3 length is 18 residues.

The sample holds one count of this clone. This rearrangement joins TRBV7-7 to TRBJ2-5; 8 bases line up with TRBD1. With 3 bases clipped from V and 5 bases from J, the junction kept 2 bases outside the gene matches. The germline V gene encodes CDR1 SSHAT and CDR2 FNYEAQ (reference sequence). CDR3 length equals 13 residues. The CDR3 DNA is TGTGCCAGCAGCTTCGGGACAGGCGAGACCCAGTACTTC. Its protein product is CASSFGTGETQYF. The variable domain in full, completed from reference TRBV7-7 and TRBJ2-5, reads GAGVSQSPRYKVTKRGQDVTLRCDPISSHATLYWYQQALGQGPEFLTYFNYEAQPDKSGLPSDRFSAERPEGSISTLTIQRTEQRDSAMYRCASSFGTGETQYFGPGTRLLVL.

The rearrangement joins TRBV19 to TRBJ1-6, with TRBD1 identical over 9 bases. The germline V gene has CDR1 LNHDA and CDR2 SQIVND (reference sequence). The CDR3 extends over 15 amino acids. V lost 4 bases, J lost 9 bases, and 7 bases stayed unmatched. This chain's CDR3 is CASSRRDRERSPLHF. CDR3 DNA sequence: TGTGCCAGTAGTAGAAGGGACAGGGAGCGTTCACCCCTCCACTTT.

The chain has TRBV7-9 and TRBJ2-1; 8 positions match TRBD1. The CDR3 spans 16 residues. Unmatched junction bases numbered 9, after V lost 5 bases and J lost 3 bases. CDR1 and CDR2 from the germline V gene are SEHNR and FQNEAQ (reference sequence). CDR3 DNA sequence: TGTGCCAGCAGCCCCCTGGACAGGGTAATCTACAATGAGCAGTTCTTC. Translation gives CASSPLDRVIYNEQFF.

This clone was seen just once. The CDR3 DNA sequence: TGTGCCAGCAGCTTAGCTCCGGGACAGAGACCTTACGAGCAGTACTTC. Its translation: CASSLAPGQRPYEQYF. The rearrangement uses TRBV7-9 and TRBJ2-7; 7 bases match TRBD1. Trimming took 0 bases from V and 4 from J; bases not matched to a gene: 9. Germline loops: CDR1 SEHNR, CDR2 FQNEAQ (reference sequence). The CDR3 spans 16 residues.

The chain recombines TRBV18 with TRBJ1-2; 9 nucleotides line up with TRBD1. Unmatched junction bases numbered 5, after V lost 2 bases and J lost 4 bases. The CDR3 spans 15 residues. Germline V lookup: CDR1 KGHSH, CDR2 LQKENI. CDR3 in amino acids: CASSPETGGTYGYTF. CDR3 DNA sequence: TGTGCCAGCTCACCAGAGACAGGGGGGACCTATGGCTACACCTTC.

The rearrangement links TRBV18 to TRBJ1-1; D is undetermined. The CDR3 has 13 residues. The V end was cut by 4 bases, the J end by 1 base, with 7 bases between. The V gene's germline CDR1 is KGHSH and CDR2 LQKENI. The CDR3 loop reads CASSLGPNTEAFF. The CDR3 DNA reads TGTGCCAGCTCACTCGGGCCGAACACTGAAGCTTTCTTT.

The sample holds many counts of this clone. This chain joins TRBV28 and TRBJ1-2, with a tentative D call TRBD1 (6 bases). With 5 bases removed from V and 4 bases from J, the gap between germline ends came to 11 bases. The V gene's germline CDR1 is MDHEN and CDR2 SYDVKM. The CDR3 is 13 amino acids. As DNA, the CDR3 is TGTGCCAGCAGTCAGACAGGTCCCTATGGCTACACCTTC. Amino acids: CASSQTGPYGYTF.

The chain carries TRBV6-2 or TRBV6-3 and TRBJ1-4; 7 nucleotides line up with TRBD1. The CDR3 length is 15 residues. Germline values: CDR1 MNHEY, CDR2 SVGEGT. J gave up 7 bases and V 4 bases, and 9 bases lay outside the gene matches. The CDR3 sequence: CASSSTGIGSEKLFF. The CDR3 region has the DNA TGTGCCAGCAGTTCGACAGGGATCGGCTCTGAAAAACTGTTTTTT.

The J gene is TRBJ2-1, the V gene TRBV19; no clear D. The germline gives CDR1 LNHDA, CDR2 SQIVND (reference sequence). V lost 3 bases and J 4 bases, leaving 10 bases between the germline ends. The CDR3 loop spans 14 amino acids. CDR3 sequence: CASSISGIYNEQFF. The DNA of the CDR3 is TGTGCCAGTAGTATTTCAGGAATTTACAATGAGCAGTTCTTC.

The rearrangement joins TRBV7-2 to TRBJ2-1, with D possibly TRBD1 on 5 matching bases. The CDR3 runs to 13 residues. Trimming left V 1 base short and J 6 bases short, with 7 bases between. Germline CDR1 and CDR2: SGHTA and FQGNSA. The CDR3 bases are TGTGCCAGCAGCTTAGGACAGCTCAATGAGCAGTTCTTC. This translates into CASSLGQLNEQFF.

The chain uses TRBV27 and TRBJ1-1; D possibly corresponds to TRBD1 (5 bases). Germline values: CDR1 MNHEY, CDR2 SMNVEV (reference sequence). The CDR3 extends over 15 amino acids. V was pared by 3 bases and J by 4 bases, with 15 bases between. The CDR3 here is CASSFSRVGGTEAFF. The DNA of the CDR3 is TGTGCCAGCAGTTTTTCGCGGGTCGGGGGCACTGAAGCTTTCTTT.

The chain combines TRBV28 with TRBJ1-5, with D possibly matching TRBD1 (5 bases). Trimming shortened V by 2 bases and J by 7 bases, and 12 bases separated the two germline ends. This CDR3 is built from 14 residues. Germline CDR1 reads MDHEN; CDR2 reads SYDVKM. The CDR3 DNA reads as TGTGCCAGCAGTTTAAGGGACCTCGGCCAGCCCCAGCATTTT. Protein sequence: CASSLRDLGQPQHF.

The chain carries TRBV15 and TRBJ2-1; D is uncertain. Germline V lookup: CDR1 LNHNV, CDR2 YYDKDF (reference sequence). The CDR3 is made up of 13 amino acids. V was shortened by 3 bases and J by 5 bases, with 8 bases between the two germline ends. Written as DNA, the CDR3 is TGTGCCACCAGCAGGCGCCAAAACAATGAGCAGTTCTTC. Protein: CATSRRQNNEQFF.

V and J are TRBV5-1 and TRBJ2-7; TRBD2 aligns across 10 bases. V lost 4 bases, J lost 2 bases, and 6 bases stayed unmatched. The V gene's germline CDR1 is SGHRS and CDR2 YFSETQ. The CDR3 contains 15 residues. CDR3 region: CASSPTSGVTYEQYF. Here the CDR3 DNA reads TGCGCCAGCAGCCCAACTAGCGGGGTTACCTACGAGCAGTACTTC.

The gene calls are TRBV6-5 and TRBJ1-5; 7 nucleotides match TRBD1. This CDR3 comprises 15 residues. Trimming took 5 bases from V and 9 from J; bases not matched to a gene: 13. Germline V gene data show CDR1 as MNHEY and CDR2 as SVGAGI. Here the CDR3 DNA reads TGTGCCAGCAGTCCAGGGGGGACGTGGCAATGGCCCCAGCATTTT. Its translation is CASSPGGTWQWPQHF.

V is TRBV4-2 and J is TRBJ2-7; 10 bases align to TRBD2. V lost 5 bases, J lost 3 bases, and 7 bases stayed unmatched. This CDR3 has 15 residues. CDR1 is LGHNA, CDR2 YNFKEQ, per germline. The CDR3 DNA reads TGTGCCAGCAGCGACTTCGGACTAGCGGACTACGAGCAGTACTTC. Translated, it gives CASSDFGLADYEQYF.

The gene calls are TRBV27 and TRBJ1-2; no definite D call. Germline CDR1 and CDR2: MNHEY and SMNVEV (reference sequence). The CDR3 has 11 amino acids. With 5 bases removed from V and 7 bases from J, the gap between germline ends came to 8 bases. CDR3 amino acids: CASSPSTGYTF. The CDR3 region has the DNA TGTGCCAGCAGTCCATCGACTGGCTACACCTTC.

The chain joins TRBV6-5 to TRBJ2-4; 8 bases map to TRBD2. Germline assignment: CDR1 MNHEY and CDR2 SVGAGI. The CDR3 is made up of 15 amino acids. The V segment lost 6 bases and the J segment 4 bases; nucleotides outside the gene matches: 8. As DNA, the CDR3 is TGTGCCAGCAGATCAATCGGGGGGGTAAAAAACATTCAGTACTTC. This codes for CASRSIGGVKNIQYF.